This TCR beta chain was retrieved from a study of blood T cell repertoires in COVID-19. Study-level background: Spain, Italy and the United States supplied samples that represented acute and convalescent COVID-19. From T cells, B-cell-depleted T cells, or PBMCs came the material, which was cDNA or gDNA.

This clone was seen a few times. Between the trimmed V and J ends, which lost 3 bases and 0 bases, there was a span of 12 bases. Looked up from germline, CDR1 is ENHRY and CDR2 is SYGVKD. The CDR3 is 16 amino acids. Clones were read by immunoSEQ multiplex PCR, and TCRdb kept only the in-frame ones, dropping some. The sample shows 100,000 to 120,000 clones, 76% of them seen only once. Material for sequencing was peripheral blood. The receptor was isolated from a woman at least 80 years old with acute or convalescent COVID-19. This sequence joins TRBV10-3 and TRBJ2-4; unclear D gene. The CDR3 sequence is CAISERQQLAKNIQYF. The CDR3 coding sequence is TGTGCCATCAGTGAACGCCAACAGCTAGCCAAAAACATTCAGTACTTC.